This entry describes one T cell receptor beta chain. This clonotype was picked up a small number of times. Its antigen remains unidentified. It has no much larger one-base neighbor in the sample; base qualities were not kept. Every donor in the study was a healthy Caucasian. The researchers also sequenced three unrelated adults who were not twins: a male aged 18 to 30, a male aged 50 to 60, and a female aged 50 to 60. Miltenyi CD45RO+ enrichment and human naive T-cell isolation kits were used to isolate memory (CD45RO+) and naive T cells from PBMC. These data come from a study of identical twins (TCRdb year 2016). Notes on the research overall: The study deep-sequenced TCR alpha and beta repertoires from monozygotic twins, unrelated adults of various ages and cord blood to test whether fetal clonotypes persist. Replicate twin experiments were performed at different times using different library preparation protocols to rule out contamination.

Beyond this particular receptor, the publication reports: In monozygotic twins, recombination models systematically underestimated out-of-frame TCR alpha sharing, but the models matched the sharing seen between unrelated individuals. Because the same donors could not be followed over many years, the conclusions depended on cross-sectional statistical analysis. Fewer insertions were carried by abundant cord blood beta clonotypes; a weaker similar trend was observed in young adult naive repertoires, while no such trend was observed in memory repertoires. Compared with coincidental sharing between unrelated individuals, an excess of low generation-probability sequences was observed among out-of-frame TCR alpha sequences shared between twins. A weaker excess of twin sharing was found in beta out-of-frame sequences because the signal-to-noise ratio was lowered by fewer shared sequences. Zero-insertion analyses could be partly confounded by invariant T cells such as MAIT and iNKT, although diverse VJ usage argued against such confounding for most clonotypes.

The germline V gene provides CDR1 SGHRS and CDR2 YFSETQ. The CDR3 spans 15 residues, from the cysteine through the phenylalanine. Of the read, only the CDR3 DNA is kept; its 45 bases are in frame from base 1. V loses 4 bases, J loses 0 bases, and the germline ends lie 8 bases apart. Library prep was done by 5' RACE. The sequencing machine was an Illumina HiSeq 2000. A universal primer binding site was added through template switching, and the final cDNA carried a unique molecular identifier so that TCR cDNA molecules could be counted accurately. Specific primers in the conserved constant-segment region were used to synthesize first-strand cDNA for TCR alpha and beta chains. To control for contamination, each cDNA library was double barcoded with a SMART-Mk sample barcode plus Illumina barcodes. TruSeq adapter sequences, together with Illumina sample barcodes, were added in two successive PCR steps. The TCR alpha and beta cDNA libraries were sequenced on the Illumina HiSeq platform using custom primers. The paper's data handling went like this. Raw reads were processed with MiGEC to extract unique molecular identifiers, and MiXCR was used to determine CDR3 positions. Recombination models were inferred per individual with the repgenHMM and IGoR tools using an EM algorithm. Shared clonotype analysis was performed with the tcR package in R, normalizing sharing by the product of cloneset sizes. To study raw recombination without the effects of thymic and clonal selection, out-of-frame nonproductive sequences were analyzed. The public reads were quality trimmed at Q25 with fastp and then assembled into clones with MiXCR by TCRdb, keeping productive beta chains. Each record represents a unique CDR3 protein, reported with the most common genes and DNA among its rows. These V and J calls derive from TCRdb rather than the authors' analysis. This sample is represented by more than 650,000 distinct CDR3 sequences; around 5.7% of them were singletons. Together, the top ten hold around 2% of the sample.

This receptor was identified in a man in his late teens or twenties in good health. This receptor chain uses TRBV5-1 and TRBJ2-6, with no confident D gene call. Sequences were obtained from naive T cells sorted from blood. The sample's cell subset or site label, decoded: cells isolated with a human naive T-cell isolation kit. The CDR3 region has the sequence CASSQTSSGANVLTF. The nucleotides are TGCGCCAGCAGCCAGACCTCCTCTGGGGCCAACGTCCTGACTTTC.